These 23 T cell receptor beta chains share one sample of origin, sequenced in a study of OX40 agonist ivuxolimab in advanced cancers. Sequencing was performed with immunoSEQ multiplex PCR; in TCRdb, only in-frame clones are kept and a portion is missing. The sample carries about 88,000 clones, about 85% recorded once. The sample was CD4+ or CD8+ T cells sorted from blood, taken in a trial of the OX40 agonist ivuxolimab. The source of these receptors is an adult with an advanced solid tumor such as melanoma, head and neck, liver or kidney cancer.

The chain recombines TRBV11-2 with TRBJ2-3; D is ambiguous. Trimming took off 5 bases at V and 4 bases at J, with 7 bases between the two ends. From germline, CDR1 is SGHAT and CDR2 FQNNGV. This CDR3 region has 12 residues. CDR3 DNA sequence: TGTGCCAGCAGCACCTCCCCAGATACGCAGTATTTT. This gives the protein CASSTSPDTQYF.

CDR3 residues: CASSIQGVPNTEAFF. In DNA, the CDR3 is TGTGCCAGTAGCATACAGGGGGTCCCGAACACTGAAGCTTTCTTT. This sequence joins TRBV19 and TRBJ1-1, with 8 nucleotides matching TRBD1. In germline, CDR1 is LNHDA, CDR2 SQIVND (reference sequence). The ends lost 6 bases at V and 1 base at J; junction bases unmatched: 7. The CDR3 loop spans 15 amino acids.

The chain links TRBV5-1 to TRBJ2-1, with TRBD2 identical over 7 bases. CDR1 and CDR2 from the germline V gene are SGHRS and YFSETQ. The CDR3 totals 15 residues. With V trimmed by 0 bases and J by 8 bases, 8 bases remained unmatched. CDR3 sequence (DNA): TGCGCCAGCAGCTTGGCTGCCGGGAGCGGGGATGAGCAGTTCTTC. Translation gives CASSLAAGSGDEQFF. Looking up the rest from reference TRBV5-1 and TRBJ2-1 gives the full variable domain: KAGVTQTPRYLIKTRGQQVTLSCSPISGHRSVSWYQQTPGQGLQFLFEYFSETQRNKGNFPGRFSGRQFSNSRSEMNVSTLELGDSALYLCASSLAAGSGDEQFFGPGTRLTVL.

J is TRBJ1-3 and V is TRBV6-1; D is ambiguous. The CDR3 length is 19 residues. Germline assignment: CDR1 MNHNS and CDR2 SASEGT. The V end was cut by 2 bases, the J end by 3 bases, with 23 bases between. The DNA of the CDR3 is TGTGCCAGCAGTGAAAGAATCAAGGGAAGTAGCTTCTTTGGAAACACCATATATTTT. Its translation is CASSERIKGSSFFGNTIYF.

The count of this clone is one. The chain recombines TRBV7-9 with TRBJ2-1; 7 nucleotides align to TRBD2. The CDR3 length is 15 residues. V lost 5 bases to trimming and J lost 4 bases; unmatched junction nucleotides: 8. Germline CDR1 is SEHNR and CDR2 is FQNEAQ (reference sequence). CDR3 coding DNA: TGTGCCAGCAGCCTCCTTGGCGGGGGTTACAATGAGCAGTTCTTC. It specifies CASSLLGGGYNEQFF.

This chain joins TRBV9 and TRBJ2-5, with 14 bases aligning to TRBD2. The germline gives CDR1 SGDLS, CDR2 YYNGEE. The CDR3 extends over 18 amino acids. V was pared by 4 bases and J by 5 bases, with 13 bases of the junction left unmatched. The CDR3 coding sequence is TGTGCCAGCAGCTTCGGACTAGCGGGGGGTACCGAGGGCGAGACCCAGTACTTC. It encodes CASSFGLAGGTEGETQYF.

This chain connects TRBV7-2 to TRBJ2-1, with 8 positions matching TRBD2. Germline CDR1 SGHTA, CDR2 FQGNSA. The CDR3 runs to 15 residues. Germline trimming cut 4 bases from V and 8 bases from J; bases unmatched to any gene: 10. The CDR3 DNA reads TGTGCCAGCAGCTCCAGCGGGAGTTTATCCGATGAGCAGTTCTTC. This gives the protein CASSSSGSLSDEQFF.

The CDR3 loop reads CASNPTYEQYV. DNA of the CDR3: TGTGCCAGCAATCCGACCTACGAGCAGTACGTC. This rearrangement joins TRBV21-1 to TRBJ2-7. TRBV21-1 is classified as a pseudogene. The CDR3 length is 11 residues.

The chain has TRBV27 and TRBJ2-2; 15 bases fit TRBD2. Per the germline V gene, CDR1 is MNHEY and CDR2 is SMNVEV (reference sequence). The CDR3 consists of 18 residues. J lost 4 bases, V lost 5 bases, and 8 bases had no gene match. The chain's CDR3 is CASSPGTSGRRITGELFF. Written as DNA, the CDR3 is TGTGCCAGCAGTCCTGGGACTAGCGGGAGGCGGATCACCGGGGAGCTGTTTTTT.

The rearrangement links TRBV7-9 to TRBJ2-3, with D possibly being TRBD2 (5 bases). The length of the CDR3 is 12 residues. Germline V CDR1 and CDR2: SEHNR, FQNEAQ (reference sequence). Trimming shortened V by 8 bases and J by 6 bases, and 12 bases separated the two germline ends. CDR3 DNA sequence: TGTGCCAGCGGGGTTGGCGGGGATACGCAGTATTTT. Its protein product is CASGVGGDTQYF.

The chain combines TRBV6-6 with TRBJ2-5; D perhaps matches TRBD2 (6 bases). The CDR3 is made up of 14 amino acids. Germline CDR1 and CDR2: MNHNY and SVGAGI (reference sequence). V shed 0 bases and J shed 3 bases, with 8 bases lying between them. For the CDR3, the DNA is TGTGCCAGCAGTTACTCGACTAGGGAAGAGACCCAGTACTTC. Its protein is CASSYSTREETQYF.

The rearrangement joins TRBV29-1 to TRBJ1-4, with D tentatively TRBD1 (6 bases). CDR1 and CDR2 (germline): SQVTM, ANQGSEA. This CDR3 comprises 15 residues. With 4 bases removed from V and 3 bases from J, the gap between germline ends came to 15 bases. This CDR3 is CSVGGQNGANEKLFF. The DNA of the CDR3 is TGCAGCGTTGGGGGGCAAAACGGGGCTAATGAAAAACTGTTTTTT.

This sequence joins TRBV2 and TRBJ1-4; D is possibly TRBD1 (5 bases). This CDR3 spans 14 amino acids. V dropped 7 bases and J dropped 0 bases, with 9 bases sitting between them. Germline lookup yields CDR1 SNHLY and CDR2 FYNNEI. This CDR3 is CASIWGATNEKLFF. CDR3 nucleotide sequence: TGTGCCAGCATATGGGGGGCAACTAATGAAAAACTGTTTTTT.

The chain joins TRBV5-6 to TRBJ2-7; D gene ambiguous. Trimming cost V 2 bases and J 2 bases, with 11 bases left between them. The CDR3 is 14 amino acids. CDR1 and CDR2 from the germline V gene are SGHDT and YYEEEE. This chain's CDR3 is CASSFRVLAYEQYF. CDR3 bases: TGTGCCAGCAGCTTCAGAGTTTTAGCCTACGAGCAGTACTTC. Looking up the rest from reference TRBV5-6 and TRBJ2-7 gives the full variable domain: DAGVTQSPTHLIKTRGQQVTLRCSPKSGHDTVSWYQQALGQGPQFIFQYYEEEERQRGNFPDRFSGHQFPNYSSELNVNALLLGDSALYLCASSFRVLAYEQYFGPGTRLTVT.

The CDR3 DNA follows: TGTGCCAGCAGCAACCCCATGGGGACTAGCGGGTCGGGTGAGCAGTACGTC. Translated, it gives CASSNPMGTSGSGEQYV. The V call is TRBV21-1, the J call TRBJ2-7; the D segment call TRBD2 is taken from the table without a DNA check. TRBV21-1 is a listed pseudogene. The CDR3 contains 17 residues.

The chain employs TRBV5-1 and TRBJ2-7; D call uncertain. Deletions cut 5 bases from V and 2 bases from J, with 5 bases between. The germline CDR1 and CDR2 sequences are SGHRS and YFSETQ. The length of the CDR3 is 11 residues. CDR3 amino acids: CASSSAYEQYF. CDR3 sequence (DNA): TGCGCCAGCAGTTCCGCCTACGAGCAGTACTTC.

This clone was observed a few times. This chain joins TRBV5-8 and TRBJ2-1, with 12 nucleotides matching TRBD2. With 0 bases clipped from V and 9 bases from J, the junction kept 4 bases outside the gene matches. The CDR3 contains 15 residues. Looked up from germline, CDR1 is SGHTS and CDR2 is YDEGEE. The DNA of the CDR3 is TGTGCCAGCAGCTTGGGGACTAGCGGGAAAGTTGAGCAGTTCTTC. Residues: CASSLGTSGKVEQFF.

CDR3 sequence reads: CASGGTSAHNEQFF. DNA of the CDR3: TGTGCCAGCGGGGGGACTAGCGCACACAATGAGCAGTTCTTC. The V call is TRBV9, the J call TRBJ2-1, with TRBD2 matching over 10 bases. Germline-derived CDR1 and CDR2 are SGDLS and YYNGEE. J lost 5 bases, V lost 7 bases, and 6 bases had no gene match. The CDR3 is made up of 14 amino acids.

The chain uses TRBV9 and TRBJ2-1; weak D call: TRBD2 (6 bases). The germline V and J ends were trimmed by 7 bases and 7 bases, with 18 bases remaining between them. CDR1 is SGDLS, CDR2 YYNGEE, per germline. The CDR3 runs 14 residues. CDR3 nucleotide sequence: TGTGCCAGCGGGGGAGGCGGGGTATTAAATGAGCAGTTCTTC. It translates to CASGGGGVLNEQFF.

The V gene is TRBV6-1, the J gene TRBJ2-2, with TRBD1 matching 11 bases. The V gene end was trimmed by 4 bases and the J gene end by 7 bases; junction bases not matched to a gene: 11. The CDR3 runs to 17 residues. Germline V gene data show CDR1 as MNHNS and CDR2 as SASEGT. The CDR3 nucleotides read TGTGCCAGCAGTGCCTCGGCGGGACAGGGGGTTGTCGGGGAGCTGTTTTTT. It specifies CASSASAGQGVVGELFF.

V is TRBV7-9 and J is TRBJ1-1, with D uncertain. Germline V CDR1 and CDR2: SEHNR, FQNEAQ (reference sequence). Trimming took off 1 base at V and 6 bases at J, with 12 bases between the two ends. This CDR3 has 14 residues. In nucleotides, the CDR3 is TGTGCCAGCAGCTTAGGGACCCCGGGCGCTGAAGCTTTCTTT. It is translated as CASSLGTPGAEAFF.

The rearrangement joins TRBV19 to TRBJ1-1, with TRBD1 as a possible D gene (5 bases). This CDR3 region has 14 residues. Germline assignment: CDR1 LNHDA and CDR2 SQIVND (reference sequence). V was clipped by 5 bases and J by 4 bases, with 14 bases between them. CDR3 nucleotides: TGTGCCAGTAGTCCATCCTCGGGGGGCACTGAAGCTTTCTTT. It yields the protein CASSPSSGGTEAFF.

V gene TRBV18 combines with J gene TRBJ1-1, with D possibly TRBD1 on 5 matching bases. The CDR3 extends over 14 amino acids. Germline CDR1 and CDR2: KGHSH and LQKENI. The V and J ends lost 5 bases and 4 bases respectively, with 14 bases between them. DNA of the CDR3: TGTGCCAGCTCAAAGGGCAGGGAGGGCACTGAAGCTTTCTTT. As protein: CASSKGREGTEAFF.